A single sample is the source of the 5 T cell receptor beta chains below, sequenced in a study of spatial heterogeneity in lung cancer (dated by TCRdb to between 2018 and 2021). The time point tag for this specimen amounts to: sample taken at primary tumor resection. Library method: 5' RACE. TCRdb shows the sequencer as NextSeq 500. The public reads were reprocessed in TCRdb via fastp at Q25 and MiXCR, keeping in-frame beta chains. Here each entry gathers all rows of one CDR3 protein and keeps the most common genes and DNA. The sample table holds some 6,900 distinct CDR3 sequences, of which approximately 12% were seen once. 22% of the sample goes to the ten largest clones. The antigens these receptors bind are not known. Here is what the overall study found, with its caveats: The tumor nonsynonymous mutation count correlated with the number of expanded alpha and beta TCRs within the tumor.

Sample: lung tumor tissue, taken at surgery. The receptors shown here come from a male donor with early-stage non-small cell lung cancer.

This chain connects TRBV20-1 to TRBJ2-7, with 9 bases aligning to TRBD1. Germline loops: CDR1 DFQATT, CDR2 SNEGSKA (reference sequence). This CDR3 spans 15 amino acids. Trimming at V came to 0 bases and at J to 2 bases, leaving 5 bases not matched to a gene. CDR3 residues: CSARDLTGGPYEQYF. CDR3 nucleotides: TGCAGTGCTAGAGATCTGACAGGGGGACCCTACGAGCAGTACTTC.

This clonotype was seen ten or more times. This chain uses TRBV6-1 with TRBJ2-5, with D possibly TRBD1 on 6 matching bases. The CDR3 length is 15 residues. V was pared by 0 bases and J by 4 bases, with 12 bases between. Germline loops: CDR1 MNHNS, CDR2 SASEGT. CDR3 nucleotides: TGTGCCAGCAGTGAAGCACAGGGCCTTAGAGAGACCCAGTACTTC. Encoded protein: CASSEAQGLRETQYF.

This clonotype was seen ten or more times. This chain uses TRBV5-4 with TRBJ2-1; 11 nucleotides align to TRBD2. J was trimmed by 3 bases and V by 4 bases; bases with no gene match: 3. CDR3 length equals 15 residues. The germline gives CDR1 SGHNT, CDR2 YYREEE (reference sequence). CDR3 bases: TGTGCCAGCAGCGCCGGGACTAGCGGCTACAATGAGCAGTTCTTC. It encodes CASSAGTSGYNEQFF.

This clonotype was seen a handful of times. The rearrangement links TRBV29-1 to TRBJ1-1; D perhaps matches TRBD1 (6 bases). Germline V gene sequence: CDR1 SQVTM, CDR2 ANQGSEA. The V gene lost 7 bases and the J gene lost 2 bases, with 14 bases spanning the gap. This CDR3 has 13 amino acids. CDR3 DNA sequence: TGCAGCGCGCGAGGGGGAGGAAACACTGAAGCTTTCTTT. Amino acid sequence: CSARGGGNTEAFF.

This clonotype was seen ten or more times. The chain links TRBV4-1 to TRBJ1-4; D ambiguous. The CDR3 is 15 residues long. V lost 0 bases, J lost 11 bases, and 16 bases lay in between. The germline V gene has CDR1 MGHRA and CDR2 YSYEKL. The CDR3 nucleotides read TGCGCCAGCAGCCAAGATGAGCCCAGGCCTACGAAACTGTTTTTT. It specifies CASSQDEPRPTKLFF.